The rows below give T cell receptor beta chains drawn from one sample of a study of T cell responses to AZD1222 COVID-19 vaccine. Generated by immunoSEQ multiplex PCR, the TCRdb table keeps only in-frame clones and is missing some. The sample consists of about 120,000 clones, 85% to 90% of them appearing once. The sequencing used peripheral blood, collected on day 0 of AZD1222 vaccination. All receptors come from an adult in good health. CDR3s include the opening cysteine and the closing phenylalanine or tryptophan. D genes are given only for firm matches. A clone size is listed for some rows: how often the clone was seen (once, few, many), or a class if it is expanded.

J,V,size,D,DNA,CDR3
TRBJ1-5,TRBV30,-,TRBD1,TGTGCCTGGAGTGACGGGACAGGGGGTTTCAATCAGCCCCAGCATTTT,CAWSDGTGGFNQPQHF
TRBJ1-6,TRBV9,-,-,TGTGCCAGCAGCGTAGAAGTGGGGCCGGCACCCCTCCACTTT,CASSVEVGPAPLHF
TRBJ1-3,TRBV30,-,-,TGTGCCTGGAACCAGCTTGGGGGAAACACCATATATTTT,CAWNQLGGNTIYF
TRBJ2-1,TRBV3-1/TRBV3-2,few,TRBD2,TGTGCCAGCAGCCATCCCCCGGGACTAGCGGGAGGCCTCTCCTACAATGAGCAGTTCTTC,CASSHPPGLAGGLSYNEQFF
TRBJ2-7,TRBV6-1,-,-,TGTGCCAGCAGCCTACGACAGGTTCCCTCCTACGAGCAGTACTTC,CASSLRQVPSYEQYF
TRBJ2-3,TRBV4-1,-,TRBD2,TGCGCCAGCAGCCAAGATGTGCCTAGCGGGGGATGGGGGAGGGCAGATACGCAGTATTTT,CASSQDVPSGGWGRADTQYF
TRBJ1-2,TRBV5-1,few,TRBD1,TGCGCCAGCAGCCCCGGGACAGGGTCTAACTATGGCTACACCTTC,CASSPGTGSNYGYTF
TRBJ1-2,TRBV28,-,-,TGTGCCAGCAGTTATCCGGGGGAGACAATCTATGGCTACACCTTC,CASSYPGETIYGYTF
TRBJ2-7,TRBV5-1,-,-,TGCGCCAGCAGCTGGGCGGCAGTCGAAAGGAACTACGAGCAGTACTTC,CASSWAAVERNYEQYF
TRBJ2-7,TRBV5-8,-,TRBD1,TGTGCCAGCAGCTGGCCCCTGACAGGGGATGAGCAGTACTTC,CASSWPLTGDEQYF
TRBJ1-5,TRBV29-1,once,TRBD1,TGCAGCGTTGGAACAGGGGATCAGCCCCAGCATTTT,CSVGTGDQPQHF
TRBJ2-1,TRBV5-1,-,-,TGCGCCAGCAGCGGAGGAGGGACGGGATTCTCCTACAATGAGCAGTTCTTC,CASSGGGTGFSYNEQFF
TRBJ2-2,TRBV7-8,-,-,TGTGCCAGCAGCCCAATCGGTGGTCTAGTTTCCTCCGGGGAGCTGTTTTTT,CASSPIGGLVSSGELFF
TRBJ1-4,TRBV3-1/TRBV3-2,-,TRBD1,TGTGCCAGCAGCCAAGTTGGGACAGGGGGTCTTTCTAATGAAAAACTGTTTTTT,CASSQVGTGGLSNEKLFF
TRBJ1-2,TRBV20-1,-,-,TGCAGTGCTAGAGACAGATATGGCTACACCTTC,CSARDRYGYTF
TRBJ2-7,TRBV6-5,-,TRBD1,TGTGCCAGCAGTTACTCCTCGAGAGGGACAGCCTACGAGCAGTACTTC,CASSYSSRGTAYEQYF
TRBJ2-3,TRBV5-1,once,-,TGCGCCAGCAGGGGGGCAGACACAGATACGCAGTATTTT,CASRGADTDTQYF
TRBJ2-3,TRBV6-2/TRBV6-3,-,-,TGTGCCAGCAGTTACCCGGGACTCCTGAGGGTTACAGATACGCAGTATTTT,CASSYPGLLRVTDTQYF
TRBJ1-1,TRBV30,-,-,TGTGCCTGGAGTGCCCAGACAGCGACTCGTGAAGCTTTCTTT,CAWSAQTATREAFF
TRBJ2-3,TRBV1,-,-,TGCACCATAGCGGGAGTTTGGACAGATACGCAGTATTTT,CTIAGVWTDTQYF
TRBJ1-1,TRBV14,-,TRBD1,TGTGCCAGCAGCCAAGTCCCGGGACAGCTAAACACTGAAGCTTTCTTT,CASSQVPGQLNTEAFF
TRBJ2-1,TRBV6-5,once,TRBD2,TGTGCCAGCAGGTCTAGGGACTACTCCTACAATGAGCAGTTCTTC,CASRSRDYSYNEQFF
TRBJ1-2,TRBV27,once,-,TGTGCCAGCAGTTTTCAGGGTTCTCCTAGTGGCTACACCTTC,CASSFQGSPSGYTF
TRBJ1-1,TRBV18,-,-,TGTGCCAGCTCGCCGGTGGGGGGGGACACTGAAGCTTTCTTT,CASSPVGGDTEAFF
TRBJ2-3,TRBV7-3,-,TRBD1,TGTACCAGCAGCCGAGACGACAGGGGGCCTCGCATTTTT,CTSSRDDRGPRIF
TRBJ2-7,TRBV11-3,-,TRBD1,TGTGCCAGCAGCCGGGACAGGGATGGGGGGCAGTACTTC,CASSRDRDGGQYF
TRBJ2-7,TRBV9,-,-,TGTGCCAGCAGCGGTGGGGGTTACGAGCAGTACTTC,CASSGGGYEQYF
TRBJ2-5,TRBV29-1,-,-,TGCAGCGGGGGAGTAGGTTCGGCGGTGACCCAGTACTTC,CSGGVGSAVTQYF
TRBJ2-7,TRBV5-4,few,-,TGTGCCAGCAGCTTGGCCGGGAAACATTCCTACGAGCAGTACTTC,CASSLAGKHSYEQYF
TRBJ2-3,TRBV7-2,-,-,TGTGCCAGCAGCTTAGTGGGGTACACAGATACGCAGTATTTT,CASSLVGYTDTQYF
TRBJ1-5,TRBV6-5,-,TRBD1,TGTGCCAGTAGGGGACAGCAAAATCAGCCCCAGCATTTT,CASRGQQNQPQHF
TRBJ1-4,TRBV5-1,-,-,TGCGCCAGCAGCTTGGCTGCAACTAATGAAAAACTGTTTTTT,CASSLAATNEKLFF
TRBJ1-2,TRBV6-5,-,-,TGTGCCAGCAGTTACTCGTTACAGGGATTAGCTGGCTACACCTTC,CASSYSLQGLAGYTF
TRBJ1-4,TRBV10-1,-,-,TGCGCCAGCAGTATAGGATCCGGGCCGGCTAATGAAAAACTGTTTTTT,CASSIGSGPANEKLFF
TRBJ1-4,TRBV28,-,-,TGTGCCAGCAGTAACTACGAGGAAAAACTGTTTTTT,CASSNYEEKLFF
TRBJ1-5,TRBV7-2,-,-,TGTGCCAGCAGACGAGGAAATCAGCCCCAGCATTTT,CASRRGNQPQHF
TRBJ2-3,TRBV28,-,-,TGTGCCAGCAGTTTGGGAACAGCCACAGATACGCAGTATTTT,CASSLGTATDTQYF
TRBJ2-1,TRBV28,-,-,TGTGCCAGCAGTCCTCCAGTGACTAGTTTGGGCAATGAGCAGTTCTTC,CASSPPVTSLGNEQFF
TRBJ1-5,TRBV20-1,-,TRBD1,TGCAGTGCTAGTTCGGTCGTCTGGACAGGGGGCGGTCAGCCCCAGCATTTT,CSASSVVWTGGGQPQHF
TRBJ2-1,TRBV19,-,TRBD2,TGTGCCAGTAGTTGGGAGCGGGAGTTCTACAATGAGCAGTTCTTC,CASSWEREFYNEQFF
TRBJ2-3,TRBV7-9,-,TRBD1,TGTGCCACCAGGGACAGGAGCACAGATACGCAGTATTTT,CATRDRSTDTQYF
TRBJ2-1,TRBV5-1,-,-,TGCGCCAGCAGCGAGGGACCCCTGAGCTCCTACAATGAGCAGTTCTTC,CASSEGPLSSYNEQFF
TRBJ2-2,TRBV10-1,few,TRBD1,TGCGCCAGCAGTGAGTCAGGGACAGGGCGGACCACGAACACCGGGGAGCTGTTTTTT,CASSESGTGRTTNTGELFF
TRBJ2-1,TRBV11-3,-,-,TGTGCCAGCAGCCCGTGGCGGAACGACAATGAGCAGTTCTTC,CASSPWRNDNEQFF
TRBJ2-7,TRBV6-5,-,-,TGTGCCAGCAGTTACTCGGGTCGGCAGGGCTACGAGCAGTACTTC,CASSYSGRQGYEQYF